Following are 12 T cell receptor beta chains from one sample sequenced in a study of post-analysis software for immune sequencing data (dated by TCRdb to about 2015). Their antigens are not known. Libraries were prepared through PCR. The data were produced on an Illumina HiSeq 2500. Unique molecular identifiers were incorporated into TCR beta cDNA libraries to reduce PCR and sequencing biases. TCRdb cleaned the public reads at Q25 with fastp, built clones with MiXCR and kept in-frame beta chains. Every CDR3 protein is listed once, alongside the most common genes and DNA of its rows. The sample yields about 180,000 distinct CDR3 sequences; 30% were counted once. More than 1.3% of the sample goes to the ten largest clones. Beyond this particular receptor, the publication reports: Four to six TRBV segments, including TRBV5-6, TRBV5-1 and TRBV20-1, were significantly more frequent in patients than controls.

The sample taken for sequencing was blood. The receptors derive from a girl aged 5-17 years with multiple sclerosis.

This clonotype was observed a handful of times. The chain recombines TRBV12-3 or TRBV12-4 with TRBJ1-2; 10 bases map to TRBD1. V dropped 4 bases and J dropped 7; count of bases not matched to a gene: 18. The CDR3 is 18 residues long. In nucleotides, the CDR3 is TGTGCCAGCAGTTCCCCCGGGACAGGGGCCCATAGCAACCGTGGCTACACCTTC. Encoded protein: CASSSPGTGAHSNRGYTF.

The table lists this clonotype with many counts. J is TRBJ2-1 and V is TRBV5-1; 10 positions match TRBD1. V lost 6 bases, J lost 9 bases, and 12 bases stayed unmatched. The CDR3 has 15 amino acids. Germline V gene sequence: CDR1 SGHRS, CDR2 YFSETQ. The CDR3 DNA reads as TGCGCCAGCACCTCACCGGGACAGGGGTATACTGAGCAGTTCTTC. Translating gives CASTSPGQGYTEQFF.

This clonotype was seen more than once but under ten times. The chain couples TRBV12-5 to TRBJ2-1; weak D call: TRBD1 (6 bases). CDR3 length equals 15 residues. CDR1 is LGHNT, CDR2 FRNRAP, per germline. V dropped 5 bases and J dropped 0 bases, with 11 bases sitting between them. For the CDR3, the DNA is TGTGCTAGTGGTAAAATACAGGGCTCCTACAATGAGCAGTTCTTC. Amino acid sequence: CASGKIQGSYNEQFF.

The table lists this clonotype with many counts. The V and J genes are TRBV9 and TRBJ1-1; no firm D call. The CDR3 is 17 residues long. The germline V gene has CDR1 SGDLS and CDR2 YYNGEE. V dropped 1 base and J dropped 1 base, with 17 bases sitting between them. CDR3 loop: CASSVQDGHPTNTEAFF. The CDR3 nucleotides are TGTGCCAGCAGCGTACAGGATGGGCACCCAACGAACACTGAAGCTTTCTTT.

This clonotype occurred a few times. One junction end disagrees with the germline gene, perhaps due to a read error. The chain combines TRBV7-2 with TRBJ2-5; tentative D call: TRBD1 (5 bases). The CDR3 consists of 13 residues. Germline V lookup: CDR1 SGHTA, CDR2 FQGNSA. The CDR3 region is CAGSRDSQETQYF. CDR3 DNA: TGTGCCGGCAGCCGTGACAGCCAAGAGACCCAGTACTTC.

This clonotype was seen ten or more times. The J gene is TRBJ2-7, the V gene TRBV15, with 8 bases identical to TRBD1. Germline-derived CDR1 and CDR2 are LNHNV and YYDKDF (reference sequence). Unmatched junction bases numbered 1, after V lost 3 bases and J lost 0 bases. The CDR3 runs to 14 residues. DNA of the CDR3: TGTGCCACCAGCAGCGACAGGGGCTCCTACGAGCAGTACTTC. This codes for CATSSDRGSYEQYF.

As for this clonotype: Relative to the germline gene, one junction end is altered; a read error may explain this. The V call is TRBV7-2, the J call TRBJ2-1, with TRBD2 matching 14 bases. This CDR3 contains 20 residues. CDR1 is SGHTA, CDR2 FQGNSA, per germline. CDR3 DNA sequence: TGTGCCAGCAGCTTTCCGGGGCGGACTAGCGGGGGGTACTCCTACAATGAGCAGTATTTC. It specifies CASSFPGRTSGGYSYNEQYF. Drawing the rest from reference TRBV7-2 and TRBJ2-1, the complete variable domain is GAGVSQSPSNKVTEKGKDVELRCDPISGHTALYWYRQSLGQGLEFLIYFQGNSAPDKSGLPSDRFSAERTGGSVSTLTIQRTQQEDSAVYLCASSFPGRTSGGYSYNEQYFGPGTRLTVL.

This clonotype was detected ten times or more. In DNA, the CDR3 is TGTGCCTGTAACGGTGGCTCCTATAATTCACCCCTCCACTTT. Translation: CACNGGSYNSPLHF. The rearrangement joins TRBV28 to TRBJ1-6; the D is unclear. With 11 bases removed from V and 0 bases from J, the gap between germline ends came to 11 bases. Germline loops: CDR1 MDHEN, CDR2 SYDVKM. This CDR3 is built from 14 residues.

The chain combines TRBV9 with TRBJ2-1, with TRBD2 matching over 14 bases. CDR3 length: 17 amino acids. Germline assignment: CDR1 SGDLS and CDR2 YYNGEE. V dropped 2 bases and J dropped 8; count of bases not matched to a gene: 9. The CDR3 is CASSVGLAGGYNDEQFF. The CDR3 nucleotides are TGTGCCAGCAGCGTCGGACTAGCGGGAGGATATAATGATGAGCAGTTCTTC.

This clonotype has ten or more counts. The genes are TRBV7-3 and TRBJ2-5, with a possible D match to TRBD2 (6 bases). With 1 base removed from V and 4 bases from J, the gap between germline ends came to 16 bases. CDR1 is SGHTA, CDR2 FQGTGA, per germline. The CDR3 has 16 amino acids. The CDR3 protein is CASSLIPTGVGETQYF. In DNA, the CDR3 is TGTGCCAGCAGCTTAATCCCAACGGGAGTTGGAGAGACCCAGTACTTC.

This clonotype has just a few counts. This chain uses TRBV29-1 with TRBJ1-4; 10 bases agree with TRBD1. V shed 8 bases and J 7 bases; nucleotides not matched to a gene: 4. Germline values: CDR1 SQVTM, CDR2 ANQGSEA. The CDR3 spans 12 residues. CDR3 region: CSFRDRGEKLFF. The CDR3 DNA reads as TGCAGCTTTCGGGACAGGGGTGAAAAACTGTTTTTT.

This clonotype was picked up a small number of times. The chain uses TRBV7-6 and TRBJ1-4; TRBD1 agrees at 8 bases. The V segment lost 1 base and the J segment 7 bases; nucleotides outside the gene matches: 5. Germline V gene sequence: CDR1 SGHVS, CDR2 FNYEAQ. This CDR3 has 15 residues. CDR3 loop: CASSLGTGRSEKLFF. DNA for the CDR3: TGTGCCAGCAGCTTAGGGACAGGGAGAAGTGAAAAACTGTTTTTT.